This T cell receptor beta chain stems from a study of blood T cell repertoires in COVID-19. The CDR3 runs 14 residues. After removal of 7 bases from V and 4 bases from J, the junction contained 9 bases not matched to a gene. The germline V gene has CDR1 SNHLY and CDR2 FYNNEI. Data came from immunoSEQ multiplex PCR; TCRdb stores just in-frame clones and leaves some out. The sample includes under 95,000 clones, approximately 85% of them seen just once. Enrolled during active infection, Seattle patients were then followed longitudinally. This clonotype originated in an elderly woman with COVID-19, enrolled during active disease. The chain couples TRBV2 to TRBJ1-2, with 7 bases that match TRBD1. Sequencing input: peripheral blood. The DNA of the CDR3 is TGTGCCAGCACCCGAGGGGGACAGTTCTATGGCTACACCTTC. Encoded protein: CASTRGGQFYGYTF.